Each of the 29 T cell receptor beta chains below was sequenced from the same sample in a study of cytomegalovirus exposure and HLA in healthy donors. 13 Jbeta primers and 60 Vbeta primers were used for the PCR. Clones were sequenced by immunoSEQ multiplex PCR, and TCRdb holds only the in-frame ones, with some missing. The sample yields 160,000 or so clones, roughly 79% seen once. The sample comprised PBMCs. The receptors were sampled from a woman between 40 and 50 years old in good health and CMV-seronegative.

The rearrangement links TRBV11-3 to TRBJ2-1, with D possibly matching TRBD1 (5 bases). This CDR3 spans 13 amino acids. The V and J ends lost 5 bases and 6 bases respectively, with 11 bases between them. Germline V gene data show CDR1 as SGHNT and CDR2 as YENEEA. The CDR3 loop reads CASSQRQTNEQFF. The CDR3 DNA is TGTGCCAGCAGCCAGAGACAGACCAATGAGCAGTTCTTC.

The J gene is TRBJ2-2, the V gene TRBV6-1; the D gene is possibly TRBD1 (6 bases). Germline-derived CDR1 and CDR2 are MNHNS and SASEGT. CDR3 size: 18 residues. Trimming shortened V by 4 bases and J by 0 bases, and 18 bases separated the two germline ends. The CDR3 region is CASSAGASLNPNTGELFF. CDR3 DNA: TGTGCCAGCAGTGCAGGGGCCTCCCTCAATCCGAACACCGGGGAGCTGTTTTTT.

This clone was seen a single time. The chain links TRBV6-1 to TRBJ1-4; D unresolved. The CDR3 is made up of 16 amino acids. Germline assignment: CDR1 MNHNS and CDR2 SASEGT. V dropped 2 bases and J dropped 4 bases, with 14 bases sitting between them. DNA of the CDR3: TGTGCCAGCAGTGAATCGGGATCAGGACTTAATGAAAAACTGTTTTTT. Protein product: CASSESGSGLNEKLFF.

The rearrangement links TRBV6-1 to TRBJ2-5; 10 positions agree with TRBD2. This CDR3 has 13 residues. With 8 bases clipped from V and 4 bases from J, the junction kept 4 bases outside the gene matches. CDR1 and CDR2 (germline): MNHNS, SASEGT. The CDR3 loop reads CASRTSGLETQYF. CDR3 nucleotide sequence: TGTGCCAGCCGGACTAGCGGCTTAGAGACCCAGTACTTC.

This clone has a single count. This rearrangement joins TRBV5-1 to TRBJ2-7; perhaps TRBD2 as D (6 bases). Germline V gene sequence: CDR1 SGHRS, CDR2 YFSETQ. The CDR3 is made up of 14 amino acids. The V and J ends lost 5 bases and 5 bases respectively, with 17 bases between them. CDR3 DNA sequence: TGCGCCAGCAGGATTACGGGGGAGTGGGACGAGCAGTACTTC. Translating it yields CASRITGEWDEQYF.

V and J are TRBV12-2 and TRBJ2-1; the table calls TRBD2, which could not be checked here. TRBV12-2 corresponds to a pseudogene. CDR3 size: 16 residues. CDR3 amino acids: CASRFGASGRLNEQFF. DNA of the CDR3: TGTGCAAGTCGCTTCGGTGCCAGCGGGAGGCTCAATGAGCAGTTCTTC.

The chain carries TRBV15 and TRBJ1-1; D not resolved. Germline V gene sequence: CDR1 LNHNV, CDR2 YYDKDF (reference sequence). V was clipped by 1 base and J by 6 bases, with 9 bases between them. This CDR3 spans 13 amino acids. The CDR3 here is CATSRGNSAEAFF. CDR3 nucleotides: TGTGCCACCAGCAGAGGTAATTCGGCTGAAGCTTTCTTT.

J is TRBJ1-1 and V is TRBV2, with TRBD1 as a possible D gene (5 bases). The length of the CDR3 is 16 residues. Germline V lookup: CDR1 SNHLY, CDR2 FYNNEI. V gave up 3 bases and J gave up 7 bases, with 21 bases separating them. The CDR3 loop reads CASSDWVKGDRIEAFF. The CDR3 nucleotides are TGTGCCAGCAGTGATTGGGTTAAAGGGGATCGAATTGAAGCTTTCTTT.

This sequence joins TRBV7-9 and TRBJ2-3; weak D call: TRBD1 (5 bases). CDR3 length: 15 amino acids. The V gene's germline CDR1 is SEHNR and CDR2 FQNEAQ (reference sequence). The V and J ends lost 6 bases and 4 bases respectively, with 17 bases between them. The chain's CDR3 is CASSTQGNVADTQYF. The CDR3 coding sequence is TGTGCCAGCAGTACTCAGGGTAACGTTGCAGATACGCAGTATTTT.

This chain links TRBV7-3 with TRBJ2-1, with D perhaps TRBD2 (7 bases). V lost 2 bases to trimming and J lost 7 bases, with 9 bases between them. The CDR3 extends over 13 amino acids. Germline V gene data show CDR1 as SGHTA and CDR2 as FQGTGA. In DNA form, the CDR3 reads TGTGCCAGCAGCTTAGAGGGGGGGAATGAGCAGTTCTTC. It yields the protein CASSLEGGNEQFF.

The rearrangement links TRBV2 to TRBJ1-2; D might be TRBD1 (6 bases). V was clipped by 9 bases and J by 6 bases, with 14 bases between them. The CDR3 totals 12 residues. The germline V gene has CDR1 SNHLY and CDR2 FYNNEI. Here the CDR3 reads CASQSGQNGYTF. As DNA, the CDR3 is TGTGCCAGTCAATCCGGACAGAATGGCTACACCTTC.

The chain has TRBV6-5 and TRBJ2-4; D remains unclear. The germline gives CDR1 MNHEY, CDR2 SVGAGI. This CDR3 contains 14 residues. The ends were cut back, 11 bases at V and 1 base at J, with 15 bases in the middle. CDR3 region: CASRRSSAKNIQYF. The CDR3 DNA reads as TGTGCCTCACGGCGGTCATCGGCCAAAAACATTCAGTACTTC.

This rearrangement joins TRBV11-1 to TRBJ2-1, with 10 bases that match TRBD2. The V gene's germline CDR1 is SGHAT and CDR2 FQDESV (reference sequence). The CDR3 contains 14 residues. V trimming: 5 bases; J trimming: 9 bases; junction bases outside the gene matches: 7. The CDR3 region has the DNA TGTGCCAGCAGCCTCGGGACTAGCGTTGGTGAGCAGTTCTTC. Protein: CASSLGTSVGEQFF.

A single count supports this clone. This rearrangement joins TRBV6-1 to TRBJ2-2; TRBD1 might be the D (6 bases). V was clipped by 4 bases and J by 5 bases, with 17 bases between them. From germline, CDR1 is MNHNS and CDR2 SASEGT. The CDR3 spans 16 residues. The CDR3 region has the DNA TGTGCCAGCAGTGGAAGACAGGATCTTGTTACCGGGGAGCTGTTTTTT. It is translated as CASSGRQDLVTGELFF.

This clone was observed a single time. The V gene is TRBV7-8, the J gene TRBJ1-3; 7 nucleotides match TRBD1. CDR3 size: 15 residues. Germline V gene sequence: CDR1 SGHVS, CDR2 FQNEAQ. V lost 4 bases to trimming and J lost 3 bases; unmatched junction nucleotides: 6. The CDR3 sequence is CASSYRGGSGNTIYF. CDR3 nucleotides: TGTGCCAGCAGCTACAGGGGTGGTAGTGGAAACACCATATATTTT.

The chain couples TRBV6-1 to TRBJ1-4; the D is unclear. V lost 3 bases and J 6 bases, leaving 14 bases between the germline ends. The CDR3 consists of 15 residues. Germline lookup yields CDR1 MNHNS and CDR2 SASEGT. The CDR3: CASSDEAVLDEKLFF. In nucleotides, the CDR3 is TGTGCCAGCAGTGATGAGGCAGTTCTTGATGAAAAACTGTTTTTT.

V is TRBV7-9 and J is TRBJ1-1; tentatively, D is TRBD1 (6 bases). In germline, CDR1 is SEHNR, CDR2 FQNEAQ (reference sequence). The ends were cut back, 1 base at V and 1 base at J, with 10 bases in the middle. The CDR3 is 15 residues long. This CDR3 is CASSLGAGANTEAFF. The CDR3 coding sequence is TGTGCCAGCAGCTTAGGAGCAGGGGCGAACACTGAAGCTTTCTTT.

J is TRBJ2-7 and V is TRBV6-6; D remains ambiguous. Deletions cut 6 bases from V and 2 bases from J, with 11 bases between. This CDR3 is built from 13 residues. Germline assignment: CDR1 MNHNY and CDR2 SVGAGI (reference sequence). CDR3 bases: TGTGCCAGCAGGGTTGGCAGGCCCTACGAGCAGTACTTC. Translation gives CASRVGRPYEQYF.

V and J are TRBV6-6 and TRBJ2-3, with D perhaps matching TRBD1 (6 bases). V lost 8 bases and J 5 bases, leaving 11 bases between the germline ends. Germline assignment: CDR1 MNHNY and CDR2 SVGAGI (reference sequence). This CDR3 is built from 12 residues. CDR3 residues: CASQGRGDTQYF. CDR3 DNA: TGTGCCAGCCAGGGGAGAGGAGATACGCAGTATTTT.

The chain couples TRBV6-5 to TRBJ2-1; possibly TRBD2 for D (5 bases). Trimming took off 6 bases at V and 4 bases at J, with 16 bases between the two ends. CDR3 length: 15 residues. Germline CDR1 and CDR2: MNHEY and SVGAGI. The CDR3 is CASRFDRDPYNEQFF. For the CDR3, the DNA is TGTGCCAGCAGGTTTGACCGGGATCCTTACAATGAGCAGTTCTTC.

CDR3 sequence: CAWSRLGGDTQYF. CDR3 DNA sequence: TGTGCCTGGAGTCGCCTCGGGGGTGATACGCAGTATTTT. The chain has TRBV30 and TRBJ2-3, with a possible D match to TRBD2 (6 bases). Trimming stripped 2 bases from V and 6 bases from J, with 12 bases between. The CDR3 covers 13 residues. Germline V lookup: CDR1 GTSNPN, CDR2 SVGIG (reference sequence).

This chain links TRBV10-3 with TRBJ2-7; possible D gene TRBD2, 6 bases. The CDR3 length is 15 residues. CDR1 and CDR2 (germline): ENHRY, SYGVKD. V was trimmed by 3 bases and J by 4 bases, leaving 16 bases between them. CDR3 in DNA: TGTGCCATCAGTGACCGAGGGACTGGGAAGTACGAGCAGTACTTC. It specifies CAISDRGTGKYEQYF.

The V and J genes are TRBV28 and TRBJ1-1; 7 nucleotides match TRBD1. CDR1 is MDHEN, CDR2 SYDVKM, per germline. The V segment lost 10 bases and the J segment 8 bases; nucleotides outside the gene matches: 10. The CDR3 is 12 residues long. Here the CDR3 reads CAINRGELEAFF. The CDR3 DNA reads TGTGCCATTAACAGGGGAGAACTCGAAGCTTTCTTT. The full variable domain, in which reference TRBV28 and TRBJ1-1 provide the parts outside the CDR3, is DVKVTQSSRYLVKRTGEKVFLECVQDMDHENMFWYRQDPGLGLRLIYFSYDVKMKEKGDIPEGYSVSREKKERFSLILESASTNQTSMYLCAINRGELEAFFGQGTRLTVV.

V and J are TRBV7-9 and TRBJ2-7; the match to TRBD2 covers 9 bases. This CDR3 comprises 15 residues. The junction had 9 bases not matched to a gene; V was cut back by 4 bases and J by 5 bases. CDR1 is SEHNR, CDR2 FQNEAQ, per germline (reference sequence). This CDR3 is CASSSSGTSHDEQYF. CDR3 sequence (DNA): TGTGCCAGCAGCTCGTCCGGGACTAGCCATGACGAGCAGTACTTC.

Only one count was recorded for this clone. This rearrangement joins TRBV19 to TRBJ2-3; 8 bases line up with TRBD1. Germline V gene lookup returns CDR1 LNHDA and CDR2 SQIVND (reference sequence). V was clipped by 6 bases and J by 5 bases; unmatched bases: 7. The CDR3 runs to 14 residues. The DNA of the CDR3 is TGTGCCAGTAGGCTACAGGGGGAGGTAGATACGCAGTATTTT. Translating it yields CASRLQGEVDTQYF.

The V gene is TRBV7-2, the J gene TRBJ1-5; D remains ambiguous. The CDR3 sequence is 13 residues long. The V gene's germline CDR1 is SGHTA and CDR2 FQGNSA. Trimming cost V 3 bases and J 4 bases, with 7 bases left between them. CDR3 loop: CASSLARNQPQHF. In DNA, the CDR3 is TGTGCCAGCAGCTTGGCGCGGAATCAGCCCCAGCATTTT.

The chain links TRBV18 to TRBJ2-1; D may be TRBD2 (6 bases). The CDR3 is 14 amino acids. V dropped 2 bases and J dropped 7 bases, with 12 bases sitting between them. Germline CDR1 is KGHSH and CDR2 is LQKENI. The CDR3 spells CASSPSAGRNEQFF. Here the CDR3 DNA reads TGTGCCAGCTCACCATCGGCAGGGAGGAATGAGCAGTTCTTC.

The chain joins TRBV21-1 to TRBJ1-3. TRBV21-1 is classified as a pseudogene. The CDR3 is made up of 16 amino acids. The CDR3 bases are TGTGCCAGCAGCATCCGCGCCGGGAGAACTGGAAACACCATATATTTT. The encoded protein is CASSIRAGRTGNTIYF.

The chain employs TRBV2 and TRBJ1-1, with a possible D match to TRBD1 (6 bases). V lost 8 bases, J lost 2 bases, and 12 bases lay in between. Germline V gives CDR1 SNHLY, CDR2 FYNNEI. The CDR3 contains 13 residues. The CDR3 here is CASAGDINTEAFF. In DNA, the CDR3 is TGTGCCAGCGCGGGGGACATAAACACTGAAGCTTTCTTT.